This is a list of T cell receptor beta chains from one sample in a study of PD-1 blockade in classical Hodgkin lymphoma. Produced via immunoSEQ multiplex PCR; TCRdb's table is partial and in-frame only. The sample has 5,500 to 7,500 clones, around 57% seen once. Sample: CD8+ T cells from blood, taken at baseline. The receptors stem from a human donor with classical Hodgkin lymphoma. Both conserved end residues are part of each CDR3. D genes are given only for firm matches. Only some rows state a clone size, as once, few, many or a class for expanded clones.

J: TRBJ2-7
size: .
length: 15
D: TRBD1
V: TRBV4-1
CDR3: CASSPTGTGTYEQYF
DNA: TGCGCCAGCAGCCCGACGGGGACAGGGACCTACGAGCAGTACTTC

J: TRBJ2-3
size: .
length: 15
D: TRBD2
V: TRBV10-3
CDR3: CAIQGLAGGRDTQYF
DNA: TGTGCCATACAGGGACTAGCGGGAGGACGAGATACGCAGTATTTT

J: TRBJ1-5
size: .
length: 19
D: TRBD1
V: TRBV7-9
CDR3: CASSLDGQGKVTGNQPQHF
DNA: TGTGCCAGCAGCTTAGATGGACAGGGGAAAGTTACGGGCAATCAGCCCCAGCATTTT

J: TRBJ2-1
size: .
length: 14
D: TRBD1
V: TRBV27
CDR3: CASSPGTGGYEQFF
DNA: TGTGCCAGCAGTCCAGGGACAGGGGGCTATGAGCAGTTCTTC

J: TRBJ2-7
size: .
length: 16
D: TRBD2
V: TRBV2
CDR3: CASSGQSGRATYEQYF
DNA: TGTGCCAGCAGTGGACAGAGCGGGAGAGCTACCTACGAGCAGTACTTC

J: TRBJ2-7
size: .
length: 15
D: .
V: TRBV13
CDR3: CASRRTSPVSYEQYF
DNA: TGTGCCAGCAGACGCACTAGCCCCGTTTCCTACGAGCAGTACTTC

J: TRBJ1-2
size: once
length: 14
D: .
V: TRBV6-6
CDR3: CASSLQKSGYGYTF
DNA: TGTGCCAGCAGCTTACAGAAATCGGGCTATGGCTACACCTTC

J: TRBJ2-5
size: .
length: 16
D: TRBD1
V: TRBV5-1
CDR3: CASSLASTGGGKTQYF
DNA: TGCGCCAGCAGCTTGGCGAGCACAGGGGGCGGAAAGACCCAGTACTTC

J: TRBJ2-1
size: .
length: 15
D: TRBD1
V: TRBV28
CDR3: CASRRDRGNYNEQFF
DNA: TGTGCCAGCAGAAGAGACAGGGGGAACTACAATGAGCAGTTCTTC

J: TRBJ2-3
size: few
length: 14
D: TRBD1
V: TRBV5-6
CDR3: CASSRTGIPDTQYF
DNA: TGTGCCAGCAGCCGGACAGGGATCCCAGATACGCAGTATTTT

J: TRBJ2-5
size: .
length: 14
D: .
V: TRBV11-2
CDR3: CASSPIARQETQYF
DNA: TGTGCCAGCAGCCCCATCGCGCGACAAGAGACCCAGTACTTC

J: TRBJ1-1
size: once
length: 13
D: .
V: TRBV6-4
CDR3: CASSDSPADEAFF
DNA: TGTGCCAGCAGTGACTCGCCAGCGGATGAAGCTTTCTTT

J: TRBJ2-7
size: .
length: 14
D: .
V: TRBV18
CDR3: CASSPGENLDEQYF
DNA: TGTGCCAGCTCACCAGGGGAGAATCTGGACGAGCAGTACTTC

J: TRBJ2-1
size: .
length: 15
D: .
V: TRBV27
CDR3: CASSLLSEPYNEQFF
DNA: TGTGCCAGCAGTTTGCTGTCAGAACCCTACAATGAGCAGTTCTTC

J: TRBJ1-4
size: .
length: 15
D: .
V: TRBV15
CDR3: CATSRGDSPNEKLFF
DNA: TGTGCCACCAGCAGAGGCGACAGTCCTAATGAAAAACTGTTTTTT

J: TRBJ1-1
size: .
length: 14
D: TRBD1
V: TRBV7-8
CDR3: CASSSDRGFVEAFF
DNA: TGTGCCAGCAGCTCGGACAGGGGGTTTGTTGAAGCTTTCTTT

J: TRBJ2-7
size: .
length: 15
D: TRBD2
V: TRBV28
CDR3: CASSLGRESRNEQYF
DNA: TGTGCCAGCAGTTTGGGGCGGGAGTCGAGGAACGAGCAGTACTTC